These 25 T cell receptor beta chains came from one sample sequenced in a study of response to subunit inactivated influenza vaccine. TCRdb independently ran MiXCR on the RT-PCR reads; one entry per CDR3 protein. The data hold 250,000 to 350,000 distinct CDR3 sequences, with over 20% observed a single time. The material sequenced was PBMCs from blood, taken about 19 months after vaccination. These receptors were obtained from a man aged 50 to 69 who received an inactivated influenza vaccine.

The chain has TRBV5-6 and TRBJ2-7, with D possibly TRBD1 on 6 matching bases. V was trimmed by 3 bases and J by 1 base, leaving 17 bases between them. This CDR3 is 16 amino acids long. Germline CDR1 SGHDT, CDR2 YYEEEE. CDR3 loop: CASSSLNRELSYEQYF. CDR3 DNA: TGTGCCAGCAGCTCCCTGAACAGGGAGCTTTCCTACGAGCAGTACTTC.

V usage is TRBV5-1 and J usage is TRBJ1-2; a weak D match, TRBD1 (5 bases). Per germline, CDR1 SGHRS and CDR2 YFSETQ. CDR3 length: 15 amino acids. V was clipped by 4 bases and J by 0 bases, with 13 bases between them. The CDR3 sequence: CASSPAGGANYGYTF. In nucleotides, the CDR3 is TGCGCCAGCAGCCCTGCTGGGGGGGCTAACTATGGCTACACCTTC.

This clonotype was recorded a few times. This rearrangement joins TRBV12-3 or TRBV12-4 to TRBJ2-3; D is unresolved. Trimming pared 0 bases from V and 7 bases from J, leaving 8 bases between. The CDR3 runs to 13 residues. The CDR3 DNA reads as TGTGCCAGCAGTTTAGCGGGTCCAAATACGCAGTATTTT. This translates into CASSLAGPNTQYF.

The chain is built from TRBV4-3 and TRBJ2-7; D not resolved. V was pared by 0 bases and J by 1 base, with 10 bases between. Germline values: CDR1 LGHNA, CDR2 YSLEER. This CDR3 region has 15 residues. The CDR3 DNA follows: TGCGCCAGCAGCCAAGAATCCCTGGGGTCCTACGAGCAGTACTTC. It yields the protein CASSQESLGSYEQYF.

The sample holds many counts of this clonotype. This chain joins TRBV20-1 and TRBJ1-2; weak D call: TRBD1 (5 bases). Germline V gene sequence: CDR1 DFQATT, CDR2 SNEGSKA (reference sequence). V dropped 5 bases and J dropped 3 bases, with 22 bases sitting between them. The CDR3 extends over 16 amino acids. The CDR3: CSAHIPRGARDYGYTF. CDR3 bases: TGCAGTGCTCATATACCAAGAGGGGCGAGGGACTATGGCTACACCTTC.

The table lists this clonotype with a few counts. The gene calls are TRBV7-9 and TRBJ1-4; 7 nucleotides match TRBD1. V shed 1 base, J shed 3 bases, and the junction held 5 bases outside the gene matches. Germline V lookup: CDR1 SEHNR, CDR2 FQNEAQ (reference sequence). CDR3 length: 16 residues. The CDR3, as DNA: TGTGCCAGCAGCTTAGGATGGACAGGCCCTAATGAAAAACTGTTTTTT. Translating it yields CASSLGWTGPNEKLFF.

V is TRBV6-2 or TRBV6-3 and J is TRBJ2-3, with D perhaps matching TRBD1 (6 bases). In germline, CDR1 is MNHEY, CDR2 SVGEGT. The CDR3 has 17 amino acids. Trimming removed 2 bases from V and 3 bases from J, with 18 bases in between. The CDR3 bases are TGTGCCAGCAGTTACCGTTCCAGGGGCCCAGGGACAGATACGCAGTATTTT. Amino acids: CASSYRSRGPGTDTQYF.

In this sample, this clonotype turned up many times. The V gene is TRBV28, the J gene TRBJ1-1, with D unresolved. The CDR3 runs 12 residues. Looked up from germline, CDR1 is MDHEN and CDR2 is SYDVKM. The ends were cut back, 3 bases at V and 3 bases at J, with 5 bases in the middle. DNA for the CDR3: TGTGCCAGCAGTTTTGAGGACACTGAAGCTTTCTTT. Translating it yields CASSFEDTEAFF.

The CDR3 DNA reads as TGTGCCAGCAGCCCCGACAGGGGCTCAGCAACTAATGAAAAACTGTTTTTT. As protein: CASSPDRGSATNEKLFF. The chain links TRBV14 to TRBJ1-4, with 8 positions matching TRBD1. CDR3 size: 17 residues. Germline V lookup: CDR1 SGHDN, CDR2 FVKESK. The V gene end was trimmed by 4 bases and the J gene end by 0 bases; junction bases not matched to a gene: 7.

This clonotype was found a few times. Written as DNA, the CDR3 is TGTGCCACCCGGGGATTGGGGCGCCCTAATCAGCCCCAGCATTTT. Its translation is CATRGLGRPNQPQHF. The rearrangement joins TRBV27 to TRBJ1-5; maybe TRBD1 (5 bases). The CDR3 loop spans 15 amino acids. V lost 10 bases and J 4 bases, leaving 20 bases between the germline ends. Germline V gene data show CDR1 as MNHEY and CDR2 as SMNVEV (reference sequence).

V usage is TRBV14 and J usage is TRBJ2-5; 12 bases agree with TRBD2. This CDR3 contains 18 residues. The V and J ends lost 1 base and 1 base, in that order; junction bases with no gene match: 7. CDR1 is SGHDN and CDR2 is FVKESK in the germline V gene. CDR3 in amino acids: CASSQALRLAGVQETQYF. Written as DNA, the CDR3 is TGTGCCAGCAGCCAAGCACTCCGACTAGCGGGGGTCCAAGAGACCCAGTACTTC.

The V call is TRBV27, the J call TRBJ2-1, with TRBD2 matching over 11 bases. The V segment lost 6 bases and the J segment 0 bases; nucleotides outside the gene matches: 13. Germline CDR1 and CDR2: MNHEY and SMNVEV (reference sequence). The CDR3 is 19 residues long. The CDR3 here is CASSRRRLAGPSSYNEQFF. DNA of the CDR3: TGTGCCAGCAGCCGCCGGAGACTAGCGGGGCCCAGCTCCTACAATGAGCAGTTCTTC.

The sample holds many counts of this clonotype. This chain connects TRBV7-9 to TRBJ1-2, with D tentatively TRBD1 (6 bases). The CDR3 is 13 amino acids. Trimming left V 4 bases short and J 2 bases short, with 8 bases between. Looked up from germline, CDR1 is SEHNR and CDR2 is FQNEAQ (reference sequence). The CDR3 reads CASSWTENYGYTF. The CDR3, as DNA: TGTGCCAGCAGCTGGACAGAGAACTATGGCTACACCTTC.

The CDR3 protein is CASSLGGGQETQYF. The DNA for the CDR3 is TGTGCCAGCAGCTTAGGTGGGGGACAAGAGACCCAGTACTTC. The rearrangement uses TRBV7-2 and TRBJ2-5; D may correspond to TRBD1 or TRBD2 (5 bases each). The CDR3 is 14 residues long. The germline V gene encodes CDR1 SGHTA and CDR2 FQGNSA. Trimming cost V 1 base and J 2 bases, with 8 bases left between them.

This chain joins TRBV28 and TRBJ1-2, with unresolved D. The CDR3 totals 14 residues. The germline gives CDR1 MDHEN, CDR2 SYDVKM. With 2 bases removed from V and 4 bases from J, the gap between germline ends came to 11 bases. DNA for the CDR3: TGTGCCAGCAGTTTAATTGCAGTGCGCTATGGCTACACCTTC. This sequence encodes CASSLIAVRYGYTF.

This clonotype was recorded a few times. The rearrangement uses TRBV7-9 and TRBJ1-1, with D perhaps TRBD1 (5 bases). Germline CDR1 is SEHNR and CDR2 is FQNEAQ (reference sequence). CDR3 length equals 13 residues. V was cut by 4 bases and J by 4 bases, with 10 bases left in between. The CDR3 protein is CASSYTGLTEAFF. The DNA of the CDR3 is TGTGCCAGCAGCTATACAGGACTCACTGAAGCTTTCTTT.

This sequence joins TRBV19 and TRBJ2-5; 7 bases agree with TRBD1. The germline V gene encodes CDR1 LNHDA and CDR2 SQIVND (reference sequence). This CDR3 comprises 15 residues. Trimming took 8 bases from V and 1 from J; bases not matched to a gene: 10. The CDR3 nucleotides are TGTGCCAGTCTCCCCGGGACAGACCCCCAAGAGACCCAGTACTTC. This sequence encodes CASLPGTDPQETQYF.

This clonotype occurred a few times. The chain recombines TRBV6-6 with TRBJ1-5; D is possibly TRBD1 (5 bases). Deletions cut 4 bases from V and 8 bases from J, with 12 bases between. The germline CDR1 and CDR2 sequences are MNHNY and SVGAGI (reference sequence). The CDR3 spans 13 residues. CDR3 sequence (DNA): TGTGCCAGCAGTTTAACTTTACAGGAGCCCCAGCATTTT. Protein: CASSLTLQEPQHF.

The chain links TRBV2 to TRBJ1-5, with D possibly matching TRBD1 (6 bases). The CDR3 is made up of 13 amino acids. From germline, CDR1 is SNHLY and CDR2 FYNNEI. Trimming left V 4 bases short and J 5 bases short, with 9 bases between. The CDR3 nucleotides read TGTGCCAGCAGTGGTGGGACATATCAGCCCCAGCATTTT. It yields the protein CASSGGTYQPQHF.

The sample holds a few counts of this clonotype. V usage is TRBV12-3 or TRBV12-4 and J usage is TRBJ2-7, with D possibly TRBD2 on 5 matching bases. Trimming removed 1 base from V and 2 bases from J, with 9 bases in between. This CDR3 contains 14 residues. This chain's CDR3 is CASSLGRGPYEQYF. In DNA, the CDR3 is TGTGCCAGCAGTTTAGGGAGAGGGCCCTACGAGCAGTACTTC.

This clonotype was counted between two and nine times. This rearrangement joins TRBV7-9 to TRBJ1-5; possibly TRBD1 for D (6 bases). The CDR3 extends over 15 amino acids. The germline V and J ends were trimmed by 5 bases and 4 bases, with 15 bases remaining between them. Germline CDR1 reads SEHNR; CDR2 reads FQNEAQ (reference sequence). DNA of the CDR3: TGTGCCAGCAGCGGAGAAGGGGGTTCGAATCAGCCCCAGCATTTT. It yields the protein CASSGEGGSNQPQHF.

This clonotype was picked up a small number of times. The chain joins TRBV20-1 to TRBJ2-5; 8 nucleotides line up with TRBD2. This CDR3 is 15 amino acids long. Germline V gene sequence: CDR1 DFQATT, CDR2 SNEGSKA (reference sequence). V shed 1 base and J 0 bases; nucleotides not matched to a gene: 4. CDR3 protein: CSARVASGYQETQYF. The CDR3 DNA follows: TGCAGTGCTAGAGTGGCTAGCGGGTACCAAGAGACCCAGTACTTC.

J is TRBJ1-2 and V is TRBV11-2; 9 bases line up with TRBD1. The germline gives CDR1 SGHAT, CDR2 FQNNGV. The junction had 7 bases not matched to a gene; V was cut back by 5 bases and J by 3 bases. The CDR3 totals 15 residues. The CDR3 loop reads CASSPPGQGHYGYTF. In DNA form, the CDR3 reads TGTGCCAGCAGCCCGCCGGGACAGGGTCACTATGGCTACACCTTC.

The chain links TRBV29-1 to TRBJ2-7; no clear D. Looked up from germline, CDR1 is SQVTM and CDR2 is ANQGSEA. Trimming pared 1 base from V and 4 bases from J, leaving 14 bases between. CDR3 length equals 14 residues. The CDR3 sequence is CSVEGFSDGYEQYF. CDR3 nucleotides: TGCAGCGTTGAAGGTTTCAGCGATGGGTACGAGCAGTACTTC.

This clonotype was counted only a few times. The chain has TRBV11-2 and TRBJ2-3, with a weak D call TRBD2 (6 bases). Trimming cost V 1 base and J 11 bases, with 13 bases left between them. The CDR3 spans 13 residues. In germline, CDR1 is SGHAT, CDR2 FQNNGV. This chain's CDR3 is CASSLVVADQQYF. The CDR3 DNA is TGTGCCAGCAGCTTAGTAGTAGCGGATCAGCAGTATTTT. Together with reference TRBV11-2 and TRBJ2-3, the CDR3 gives the full variable domain: EAGVAQSPRYKIIEKRQSVAFWCNPISGHATLYWYQQILGQGPKLLIQFQNNGVVDDSQLPKDRFSAERLKGVDSTLKIQPAKLEDSAVYLCASSLVVADQQYFGPGTRLTVL.